The rows below give T cell receptor beta chains drawn from one sample of a study of identical twins. TCRdb itself ran the 5' RACE reads through MiXCR, one entry per CDR3 protein. Of approximately 530,000 distinct CDR3 sequences detected, around 24% appear once; the ten largest clones hold approximately 0.49%. These data were also reused for a study on yellow fever vaccine responses in identical twins.

The specimen sequenced was CD4+ T cells sorted from blood. Every receptor here comes from a woman in her late teens or twenties in good health. Both conserved end residues are trimmed from each CDR3. D genes are given only for firm matches. Not every row has a clone size; where given, it reads once, few, many or a size class.

TRBV7-8	-	TRBJ1-1	12	-	ASNAGLPNTEAF
TRBV12-3/TRBV12-4	-	TRBJ1-4	13	TRBD1	ASSPDRGVNEKLF
TRBV12-3/TRBV12-4	-	TRBJ2-7	11	-	ASSPGRIYEQY
TRBV18	few	TRBJ2-2	13	-	ASSPELGLTGELF
TRBV20-1	few	TRBJ2-1	9	-	SARVANEQF
TRBV12-5	-	TRBJ1-5	12	-	ASGREFIDQPQH
TRBV11-1	few	TRBJ2-5	17	-	ASRRSPRAETEPQETQY
TRBV10-3	few	TRBJ2-3	13	-	AISGTASSTDTQY
TRBV5-1	-	TRBJ2-1	12	TRBD2	ASSRGDFPSEQF
TRBV5-1	few	TRBJ1-1	14	TRBD1	ASSPGQGAVNTEAF
TRBV12-3/TRBV12-4	many	TRBJ2-2	11	-	ASSLRGTGELF
TRBV5-1	-	TRBJ2-3	14	-	ASSFTRGPVTDTQY
TRBV12-3/TRBV12-4	-	TRBJ2-1	11	-	ASTQMSYNEQF
TRBV20-1	few	TRBJ1-1	9	TRBD1	SAGQGAEAF
TRBV20-1	-	TRBJ2-1	11	TRBD2	SAPLAGEGEQF
TRBV6-1	-	TRBJ1-2	13	-	ASSANRDPKGGYT
TRBV6-1	-	TRBJ2-4	14	-	ASSEARTLAKNIQY
TRBV2	few	TRBJ2-3	13	TRBD2	ASSEVGLDPDTQY
TRBV20-1	-	TRBJ2-2	12	TRBD2	SARAGGGTGELF
TRBV9	-	TRBJ2-1	14	TRBD2	ASSVGGTSGYNEQF
TRBV27	-	TRBJ2-3	16	TRBD2	ASSSQRLAGFGTDTQY
TRBV7-8	many	TRBJ2-2	12	-	ASSSGLNTGELF
TRBV5-5	-	TRBJ2-5	14	-	ASQASRGPPQETQY
TRBV7-8	-	TRBJ2-1	14	TRBD2	ASSSIAGGKNNEQF
TRBV24-1	-	TRBJ2-1	13	TRBD1	ATSDPTGQRYEQF
TRBV19	-	TRBJ2-1	12	-	ASSIRAADNEQF